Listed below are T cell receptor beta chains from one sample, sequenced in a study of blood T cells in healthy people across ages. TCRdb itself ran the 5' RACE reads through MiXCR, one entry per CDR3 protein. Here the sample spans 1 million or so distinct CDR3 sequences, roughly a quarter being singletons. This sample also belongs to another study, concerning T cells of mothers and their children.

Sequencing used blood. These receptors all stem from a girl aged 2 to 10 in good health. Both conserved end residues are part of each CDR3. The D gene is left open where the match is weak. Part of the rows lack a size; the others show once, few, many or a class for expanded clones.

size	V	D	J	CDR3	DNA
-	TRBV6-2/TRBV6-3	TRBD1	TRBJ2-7	CASSYAGTAYEQYF	TGTGCCAGCAGTTATGCAGGGACAGCATACGAGCAGTACTTC
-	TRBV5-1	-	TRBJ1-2	CASSFGRARGNYGYTF	TGCGCCAGCAGCTTCGGCAGGGCCAGGGGAAATTATGGCTACACCTTC
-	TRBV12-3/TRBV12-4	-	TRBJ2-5	CASSLPDYPRTQYF	TGTGCCAGCAGTTTGCCAGACTATCCAAGGACCCAGTACTTC
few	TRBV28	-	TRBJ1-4	CASRPGTGIFGEKLFF	TGTGCCAGCAGACCGGGCACCGGAATTTTCGGAGAAAAACTGTTTTTT
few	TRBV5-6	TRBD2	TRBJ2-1	CASSADSGSVINEQFF	TGTGCCAGCAGCGCCGATAGCGGGAGTGTCATCAATGAGCAGTTCTTC
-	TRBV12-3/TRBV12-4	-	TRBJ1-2	CASSHTRTDGLYGYTF	TGTGCCAGCAGTCACACTAGGACAGACGGACTCTATGGCTACACCTTC
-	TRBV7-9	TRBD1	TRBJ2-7	CASSYAGGSEQYF	TGTGCCAGCAGCTACGCAGGGGGAAGCGAGCAGTACTTC
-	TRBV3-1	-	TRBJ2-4	CASSPFVGGLNIQYF	TGTGCCAGCAGCCCGTTTGTAGGGGGACTAAACATTCAGTACTTC
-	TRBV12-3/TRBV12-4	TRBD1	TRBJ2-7	CASTDRIYYEQYF	TGTGCCAGCACGGACAGGATCTACTACGAGCAGTACTTC
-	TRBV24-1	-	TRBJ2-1	CATRKAEESNEQFF	TGTGCCACCAGAAAAGCCGAAGAAAGCAATGAGCAGTTCTTC
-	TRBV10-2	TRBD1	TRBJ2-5	CASTPTGTGGAWETQYF	TGCGCCAGCACACCAACCGGGACAGGGGGCGCGTGGGAGACCCAGTACTTC
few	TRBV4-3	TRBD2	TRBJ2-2	CASSRGGMGTGELFF	TGCGCCAGCAGCCGCGGGGGTATGGGAACCGGGGAGTTGTTTTTT
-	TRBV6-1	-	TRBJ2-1	CASSKRAGEQFF	TGTGCCAGCAGTAAGAGGGCGGGTGAGCAGTTCTTC
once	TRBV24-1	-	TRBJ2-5	CATSDLQTSNLFF	TGTGCCACCAGTGATTTGCAGACTAGTAATCTGTTCTTC
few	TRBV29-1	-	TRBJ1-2	CSVGGVHGYTF	TGCAGCGTTGGAGGAGTCCATGGCTACACCTTC
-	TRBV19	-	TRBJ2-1	CATTGDIYNEQFF	TGTGCCACCACTGGGGACATTTACAATGAGCAGTTCTTC
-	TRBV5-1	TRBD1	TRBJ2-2	CASNRGSDTGELFF	TGCGCCAGCAACAGGGGGTCGGACACCGGGGAGCTGTTTTTT
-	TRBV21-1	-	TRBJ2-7	CASSKFPSYEQYF	TGTGCCAGCAGCAAATTTCCCTCCTACGAGCAGTACTTC
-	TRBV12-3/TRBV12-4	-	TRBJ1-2	CASSFRPGTEDGYTF	TGTGCCAGCAGTTTTAGGCCCGGGACTGAGGATGGCTACACCTTC
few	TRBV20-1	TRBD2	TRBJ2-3	CSARGATGGITDTQYF	TGCAGTGCTAGAGGGGCGACGGGAGGTATCACAGATACGCAGTATTTT
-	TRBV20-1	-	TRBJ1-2	CSASIAGGDHGYTF	TGCAGTGCTAGCATCGCCGGGGGAGATCATGGCTACACCTTC
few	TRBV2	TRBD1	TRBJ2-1	CARDGTGDHNEQFF	TGTGCCAGAGATGGGACAGGGGATCACAATGAGCAGTTCTTC
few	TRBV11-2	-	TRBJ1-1	CASSRILRGTEAFF	TGTGCCAGCAGCCGGATTTTACGGGGGACTGAAGCTTTCTTT
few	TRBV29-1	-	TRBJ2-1	CSVVGIDWRDLVEQFF	TGCAGCGTTGTTGGTATTGATTGGAGGGACCTCGTTGAGCAGTTCTTC
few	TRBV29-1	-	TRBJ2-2	CSVWGWTGELFF	TGCAGCGTATGGGGTTGGACCGGGGAGCTGTTTTTT
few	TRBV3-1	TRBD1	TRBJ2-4	CASSHLGQLLYF	TGTGCCAGCAGCCACTTGGGACAGTTACTATACTTC
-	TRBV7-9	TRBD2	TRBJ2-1	CARNGLAGGTYNEQFF	TGTGCCAGAAACGGACTAGCGGGGGGAACCTACAATGAGCAGTTCTTC
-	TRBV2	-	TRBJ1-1	CASNAPGGTEAFF	TGTGCCAGCAATGCCCCGGGGGGCACTGAAGCTTTCTTT
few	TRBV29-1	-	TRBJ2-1	CSATSGREQFF	TGCAGCGCTACGAGTGGTAGAGAGCAGTTCTTC
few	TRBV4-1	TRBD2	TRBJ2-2	CASSQDRGSTGELFF	TGCGCCAGCAGCCAAGATCGCGGGAGCACCGGGGAGCTGTTTTTT
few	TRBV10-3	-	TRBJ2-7	CATATGPHEQYF	TGTGCCACCGCGACAGGCCCCCACGAGCAGTACTTC
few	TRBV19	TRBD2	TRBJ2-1	CASSTNRLAGNRHEQFF	TGTGCCAGTAGTACAAATCGACTAGCGGGAAACCGACATGAGCAGTTCTTC
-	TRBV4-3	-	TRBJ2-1	CASSQDGGAWNEQFF	TGCGCCAGCAGCCAAGATGGGGGAGCTTGGAATGAGCAGTTCTTC
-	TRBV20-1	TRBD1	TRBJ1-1	CSAREGQGITEAFF	TGCAGTGCCCGAGAGGGACAGGGTATCACTGAAGCTTTCTTT
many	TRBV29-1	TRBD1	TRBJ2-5	CSVSRGQETQYF	TGCAGTGTCTCCAGGGGGCAAGAGACCCAGTACTTC
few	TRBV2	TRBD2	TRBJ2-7	CASSGLAARQYF	TGTGCCAGCAGCGGACTAGCGGCTAGACAGTACTTC
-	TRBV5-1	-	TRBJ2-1	CASGGSRSPVDEQFF	TGCGCCAGCGGGGGGTCGCGGAGCCCGGTTGATGAGCAGTTCTTC
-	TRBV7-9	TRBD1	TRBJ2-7	CASSLTGGIEQYF	TGTGCCAGCAGCTTGACAGGGGGTATCGAGCAGTACTTC
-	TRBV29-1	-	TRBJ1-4	CSVAREGNEKLFF	TGCAGCGTTGCTCGGGAGGGGAATGAAAAACTGTTTTTT
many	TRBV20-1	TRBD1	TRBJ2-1	CSARGTGLGDEQFF	TGCAGTGCTAGAGGGACAGGGCTTGGAGATGAGCAGTTCTTC
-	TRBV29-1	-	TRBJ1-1	CSVRGHNTEAFF	TGCAGCGTTCGAGGACATAACACTGAAGCTTTCTTT
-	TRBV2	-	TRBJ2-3	CASRTTREPLSTDTQYF	TGTGCCAGCAGAACGACTAGAGAGCCCTTGAGCACAGATACGCAGTATTTT
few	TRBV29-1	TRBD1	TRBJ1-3	CSAETGKNTIYF	TGCAGCGCAGAGACAGGGAAAAACACCATATATTTT
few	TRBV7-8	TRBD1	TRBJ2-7	CASSLDRGLSSAYEQYF	TGTGCCAGCAGCCTTGACAGGGGCCTCTCCTCCGCCTACGAGCAGTACTTC
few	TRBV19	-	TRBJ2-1	CASTPGSVGRMNEQFF	TGTGCCAGTACCCCTGGGTCTGTCGGGAGAATGAATGAGCAGTTCTTC
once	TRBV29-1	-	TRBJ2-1	CSVWGDLGGEQFF	TGCAGCGTTTGGGGGGACCTAGGGGGTGAGCAGTTCTTC